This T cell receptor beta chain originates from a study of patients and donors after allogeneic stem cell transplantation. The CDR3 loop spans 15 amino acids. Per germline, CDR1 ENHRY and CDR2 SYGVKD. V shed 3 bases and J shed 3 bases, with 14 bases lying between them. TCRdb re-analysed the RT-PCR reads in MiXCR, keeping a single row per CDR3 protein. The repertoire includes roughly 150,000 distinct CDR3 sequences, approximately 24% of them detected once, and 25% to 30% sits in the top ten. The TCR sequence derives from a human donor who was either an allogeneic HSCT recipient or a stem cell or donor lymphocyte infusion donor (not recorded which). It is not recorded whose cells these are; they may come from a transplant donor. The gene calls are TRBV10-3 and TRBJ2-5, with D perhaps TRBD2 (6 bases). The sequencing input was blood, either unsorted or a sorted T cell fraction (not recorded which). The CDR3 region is CAISDDKGTEETQYF. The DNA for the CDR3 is TGTGCCATCAGTGATGATAAGGGGACTGAAGAGACCCAGTACTTC.